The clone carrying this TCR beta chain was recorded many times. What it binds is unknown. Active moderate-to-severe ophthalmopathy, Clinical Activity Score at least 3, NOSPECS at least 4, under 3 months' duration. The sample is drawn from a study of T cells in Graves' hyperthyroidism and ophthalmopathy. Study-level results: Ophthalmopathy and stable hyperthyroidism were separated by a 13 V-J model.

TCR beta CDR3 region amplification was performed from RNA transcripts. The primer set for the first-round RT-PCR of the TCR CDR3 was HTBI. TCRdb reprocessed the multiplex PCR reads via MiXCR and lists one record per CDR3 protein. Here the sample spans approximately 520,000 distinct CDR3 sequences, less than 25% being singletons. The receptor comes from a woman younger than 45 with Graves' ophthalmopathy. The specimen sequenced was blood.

As DNA, the CDR3 is TGTGCCAGCAGTTCGAGACCGTTATACCAAGAGACCCAGTACTTC. It encodes CASSSRPLYQETQYF. The chain is built from TRBV6-2 or TRBV6-3 and TRBJ2-5; the D is unclear. The CDR3 runs to 15 residues. V was clipped by 4 bases and J by 0 bases, with 12 bases between them. Germline V lookup: CDR1 MNHEY, CDR2 SVGEGT.